The 5 T cell receptor beta chains given below trace back to one sample, sequenced in a study of blood T cell repertoires in COVID-19. Profiled with immunoSEQ multiplex PCR; TCRdb holds only in-frame clones, not every one. The sample carries 150,000 or so clones, roughly 87% recorded once. Input material: PBMCs or T cells enriched from blood (not recorded which). The source is a woman aged 35 to 49 who had been exposed to COVID-19.

The rearrangement links TRBV10-3 to TRBJ1-2; 8 bases fit TRBD1. Per germline, CDR1 ENHRY and CDR2 SYGVKD. The CDR3 contains 14 residues. Unmatched junction bases numbered 8, after V lost 7 bases and J lost 4 bases. DNA of the CDR3: TGTGCCATCACAGGAGACAGGGGAGGCTATGGCTACACCTTC. This translates into CAITGDRGGYGYTF.

This clone showed up just once. The gene calls are TRBV2 and TRBJ2-1, with 10 nucleotides matching TRBD2. CDR1 and CDR2 (germline): SNHLY, FYNNEI. The CDR3 is 19 residues long. J was trimmed by 6 bases and V by 6 bases; bases with no gene match: 20. The CDR3 nucleotides read TGTGCCAGCAGGTATACTGACAGGGATGTGAGCGGGAGGGCCAATGAGCAGTTCTTC. Encoded protein: CASRYTDRDVSGRANEQFF.

This clone came up once. The rearrangement links TRBV18 to TRBJ1-6, with 7 bases matching TRBD1. V was pared by 4 bases and J by 8 bases, with 8 bases of the junction left unmatched. This CDR3 has 15 residues. The germline gives CDR1 KGHSH, CDR2 LQKENI. CDR3 sequence (DNA): TGTGCCAGCTCACGACAGGGTCGAGGTGATTCACCCCTCCACTTT. Protein product: CASSRQGRGDSPLHF. The full variable domain, its missing parts supplied by reference TRBV18 and TRBJ1-6, is NAGVMQNPRHLVRRRGQEARLRCSPMKGHSHVYWYRQLPEEGLKFMVYLQKENIIDESGMPKERFSAEFPKEGPSILRIQQVVRGDSAAYFCASSRQGRGDSPLHFGNGTRLTVT.

The chain is built from TRBV28 and TRBJ2-2; possibly TRBD1 for D (6 bases). Germline CDR1 MDHEN, CDR2 SYDVKM. This CDR3 contains 13 residues. With 6 bases removed from V and 3 bases from J, the gap between germline ends came to 8 bases. As DNA, the CDR3 is TGTGCCAGCAGCCAGGGGTACACCGGGGAGCTGTTTTTT. The encoded protein is CASSQGYTGELFF.

This clone was detected many times. Here the CDR3 DNA reads TGTGCCAGTAGTCTTCCGCCCTCAGGGGCTGGTGAAAAACTGTTTTTT. Amino acid sequence: CASSLPPSGAGEKLFF. The chain carries TRBV19 and TRBJ1-4, with D possibly TRBD1 on 6 matching bases. V was clipped by 5 bases and J by 7 bases, with 20 bases between them. Germline V CDR1 and CDR2: LNHDA, SQIVND (reference sequence). The CDR3 extends over 16 amino acids.